This T cell receptor (beta chain) was observed in a study of T cell responses to AZD1222 COVID-19 vaccine. Findings and limits, study-wide: Unmutated variant regions are reportedly the target of nearly half of TCRs that are spike-specific.

This table comes from immunoSEQ multiplex PCR, and its TCRdb copy is limited to in-frame clones, with some not included. The sample includes 75,000 to 100,000 clones, approximately 86% of them seen just once. A word on this clone: The antigen remains undetermined.

Per the germline V gene, CDR1 is SGHAT and CDR2 is FQDESV (reference sequence). V was clipped by 5 bases and J by 5 bases; unmatched bases: 4. The CDR3 is 13 residues long. The material sequenced was peripheral blood, taken on day 0 of AZD1222 vaccination. The sequence was collected from an adult in good health. The genes are TRBV11-1 and TRBJ1-2; TRBD1 aligns across 8 bases. Here the CDR3 DNA reads TGTGCCAGCAGCGCTCGGACAGGGTATGGCTACACCTTC. Amino acid sequence: CASSARTGYGYTF.